The 16 T cell receptor beta chains below were found in one sample sequenced in a study of T cells after yellow fever vaccination. MiXCR, run by TCRdb on the 5' RACE reads, gives a single entry per CDR3 protein. The table shows 450,000 to 650,000 distinct CDR3 sequences, with 21% occurring only once. The sequenced sample was PBMCs, obtained 20 to 25 days after the first yellow fever vaccination. The receptors originated from a man between 18 and 35 years old who received the YFV17D yellow fever vaccine.

The chain joins TRBV4-1 to TRBJ2-3, with D unresolved. Trimming pared 1 base from V and 2 bases from J, leaving 7 bases between. The CDR3 totals 14 residues. In germline, CDR1 is MGHRA, CDR2 YSYEKL. This CDR3 reads CASSQAPNTDTQYF. As DNA, the CDR3 is TGCGCCAGCAGCCAAGCCCCCAACACAGATACGCAGTATTTT.

This clonotype was seen many times. The rearrangement links TRBV4-3 to TRBJ2-5; 8 bases are shared with TRBD1. The CDR3 has 13 amino acids. Germline V gives CDR1 LGHNA, CDR2 YSLEER. The ends lost 4 bases at V and 5 bases at J; junction bases unmatched: 3. The chain's CDR3 is CASSPRQGETQYF. As DNA, the CDR3 is TGCGCCAGCAGCCCGAGACAGGGGGAGACCCAGTACTTC.

This clonotype came up a few times. The rearrangement uses TRBV7-6 and TRBJ2-1, with TRBD2 as a possible D gene (5 bases). Germline CDR1 SGHVS, CDR2 FNYEAQ. The CDR3 is made up of 13 amino acids. V lost 3 bases and J lost 10, with 13 bases in between. CDR3 coding DNA: TGTGCCAGCAGCTTTGGGTCTAGAGGGGAGCAGTTCTTC. Encoded protein: CASSFGSRGEQFF.

This chain uses TRBV6-1 with TRBJ2-7; D not resolved. In germline, CDR1 is MNHNS, CDR2 SASEGT. The V end lost 8 bases, the J end lost 1 base, and 15 bases lay between the germline ends. The CDR3 is made up of 14 amino acids. The CDR3 DNA reads as TGTGCCAGCGGTCCGGAACCAACTTCCTACGAGCAGTACGTC. It specifies CASGPEPTSYEQYV.

The chain is built from TRBV10-3 and TRBJ1-1; 9 bases agree with TRBD1. Unmatched junction bases numbered 8, after V lost 2 bases and J lost 4 bases. The CDR3 has 16 amino acids. Germline V gene sequence: CDR1 ENHRY, CDR2 SYGVKD. CDR3 in DNA: TGTGCCATCAGTGAGGACTCCGGGACAGGGACCACTGAAGCTTTCTTT. Its protein is CAISEDSGTGTTEAFF.

The V call is TRBV7-9, the J call TRBJ1-2, with a weak D call TRBD1 (6 bases). Germline V gene lookup returns CDR1 SEHNR and CDR2 FQNEAQ (reference sequence). The CDR3 has 12 amino acids. The V end lost 1 base, the J end lost 8 bases, and 8 bases lay between the germline ends. The chain's CDR3 is CASSLEQGGYTF. In DNA form, the CDR3 reads TGTGCCAGCAGCTTAGAACAGGGCGGCTACACCTTC.

This clonotype was observed a single time. The chain has TRBV5-6 and TRBJ2-3; the D gene could be TRBD1 or TRBD2 (5 bases each). The length of the CDR3 is 16 residues. V dropped 3 bases and J dropped 6 bases, with 20 bases sitting between them. Germline V CDR1 and CDR2: SGHDT, YYEEEE. CDR3 DNA: TGTGCCAGCAGCTGGGTCCGGGACGGTGGTCGCGATACGCAGTATTTT. It translates to CASSWVRDGGRDTQYF.

V gene TRBV11-2 combines with J gene TRBJ1-1, with 7 bases lining up with TRBD1. CDR3 length: 15 amino acids. CDR1 is SGHAT and CDR2 is FQNNGV in the germline V gene. The J segment lost 1 base and the V segment lost 3 bases, leaving 5 bases of the junction unmatched. The CDR3 loop reads CASSLGTASNTEAFF. The CDR3 nucleotides are TGTGCCAGCAGCTTGGGGACAGCCTCGAACACTGAAGCTTTCTTT. The full variable domain, rest sourced from reference TRBV11-2 and TRBJ1-1, is EAGVAQSPRYKIIEKRQSVAFWCNPISGHATLYWYQQILGQGPKLLIQFQNNGVVDDSQLPKDRFSAERLKGVDSTLKIQPAKLEDSAVYLCASSLGTASNTEAFFGQGTRLTVV.

Turning to this clonotype: One base away lies a much larger clone, so this may be a sequencing read error. The chain couples TRBV5-4 to TRBJ1-1; 7 bases are shared with TRBD1. V gave up 2 bases and J gave up 3 bases; unmatched junction bases: 4. CDR1 is SGHNT, CDR2 YYREEE, per germline (reference sequence). The CDR3 is 14 amino acids. The CDR3 sequence: CASSFKGADTEAFF. In DNA form, the CDR3 reads TGTGCCAGCAGCTTTAAGGGGGCGGACACTGAAGCTTTCTTT.

A word on this clonotype: Being one base from a much bigger clone, this may be a read error. V gene TRBV4-3 combines with J gene TRBJ1-6; tentatively, D is TRBD1 (5 bases). The V and J ends lost 4 bases and 8 bases respectively, with 18 bases between them. The germline gives CDR1 LGHNA, CDR2 YSLEER. The CDR3 runs to 16 residues. DNA of the CDR3: TGCGCCAGCAGCCGGGACCGGGCAGGGACTGATTCACCCCTCCACTTT. It specifies CASSRDRAGTDSPLHF.

This clonotype was counted many times. The chain has TRBV12-3 or TRBV12-4 and TRBJ1-1; D is unclear. This CDR3 region has 13 residues. Trimming removed 6 bases from V and 4 bases from J, with 12 bases in between. CDR3 coding DNA: TGTGCCAGCAGCCGTGGGTGGGGCACTGAAGCTTTCTTT. Translation gives CASSRGWGTEAFF.

This clonotype showed up just a few times. CDR3 residues: CAISSDPAGTQYF. Written as DNA, the CDR3 is TGTGCCATCAGTTCAGACCCGGCCGGTACGCAGTATTTT. V is TRBV10-3 and J is TRBJ2-3; D unresolved. Trimming pared 5 bases from V and 8 bases from J, leaving 14 bases between. Germline lookup yields CDR1 ENHRY and CDR2 SYGVKD. The CDR3 runs 13 residues.

This clonotype is a singleton in its sample. The J gene is TRBJ2-5, the V gene TRBV4-1, with D tentatively TRBD1 or TRBD2 (5 bases each). The CDR3 is 14 amino acids. Germline assignment: CDR1 MGHRA and CDR2 YSYEKL. V was clipped by 1 base and J by 4 bases, with 10 bases between them. This CDR3 reads CASSQGFGGETQYF. The CDR3 nucleotides read TGCGCCAGCAGCCAAGGCTTTGGGGGAGAGACCCAGTACTTC.

In this sample, this clonotype turned up many times. The rearrangement uses TRBV7-3 and TRBJ2-3; 9 nucleotides align to TRBD1. The V and J ends lost 3 bases and 3 bases, in that order; junction bases with no gene match: 4. Germline loops: CDR1 SGHTA, CDR2 FQGTGA. There are 15 residues in the CDR3. The CDR3 DNA reads TGTGCCAGCAGCTTGACAGGGGGTGGTACAGATACGCAGTATTTT. It is translated as CASSLTGGGTDTQYF.

This rearrangement joins TRBV5-1 to TRBJ1-2; 7 bases align to TRBD1. Germline values: CDR1 SGHRS, CDR2 YFSETQ. The J segment lost 5 bases and the V segment lost 4 bases, leaving 2 bases of the junction unmatched. The CDR3 loop spans 12 amino acids. The CDR3 coding sequence is TGCGCCAGCAGCCCCAGGGGGTATGGCTACACCTTC. As protein: CASSPRGYGYTF.

The rearrangement joins TRBV6-2 or TRBV6-3 to TRBJ1-6; D is unclear. Germline V gene sequence: CDR1 MNHEY, CDR2 SVGEGT. Deletions cut 3 bases from V and 8 bases from J, with 8 bases between. The CDR3 has 13 amino acids. The CDR3 spells CASSYLADSPLHF. The CDR3 DNA follows: TGTGCCAGCAGTTATTTGGCCGATTCACCCCTCCACTTT.